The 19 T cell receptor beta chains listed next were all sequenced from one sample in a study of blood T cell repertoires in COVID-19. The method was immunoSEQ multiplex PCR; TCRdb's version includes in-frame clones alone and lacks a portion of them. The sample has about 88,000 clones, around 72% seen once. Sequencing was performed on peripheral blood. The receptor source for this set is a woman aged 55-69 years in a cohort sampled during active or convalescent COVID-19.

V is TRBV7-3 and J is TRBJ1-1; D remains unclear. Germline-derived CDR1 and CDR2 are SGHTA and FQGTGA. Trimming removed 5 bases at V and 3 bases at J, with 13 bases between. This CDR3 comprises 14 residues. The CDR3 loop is CASSPYGRDTEAFF. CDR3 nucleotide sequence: TGTGCCAGCAGCCCCTATGGCCGGGACACTGAAGCTTTCTTT. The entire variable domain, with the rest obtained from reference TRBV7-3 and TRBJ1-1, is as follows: GAGVSQTPSNKVTEKGKYVELRCDPISGHTALYWYRQSLGQGPEFLIYFQGTGAADDSGLPNDRFFAVRPEGSVSTLKIQRTERGDSAVYLCASSPYGRDTEAFFGQGTRLTVV.

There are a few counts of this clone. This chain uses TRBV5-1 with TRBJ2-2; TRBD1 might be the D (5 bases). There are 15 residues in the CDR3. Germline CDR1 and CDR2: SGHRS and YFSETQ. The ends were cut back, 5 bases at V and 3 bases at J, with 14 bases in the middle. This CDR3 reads CASRWMSGHTGELFF. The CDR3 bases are TGCGCCAGCAGGTGGATGTCAGGGCACACCGGGGAGCTGTTTTTT.

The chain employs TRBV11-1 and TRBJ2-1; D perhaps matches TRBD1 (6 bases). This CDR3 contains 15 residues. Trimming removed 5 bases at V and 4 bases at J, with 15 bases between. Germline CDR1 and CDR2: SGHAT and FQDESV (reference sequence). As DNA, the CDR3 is TGTGCCAGCAGCATAACGGGACACCGGTACAATGAGCAGTTCTTC. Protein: CASSITGHRYNEQFF.

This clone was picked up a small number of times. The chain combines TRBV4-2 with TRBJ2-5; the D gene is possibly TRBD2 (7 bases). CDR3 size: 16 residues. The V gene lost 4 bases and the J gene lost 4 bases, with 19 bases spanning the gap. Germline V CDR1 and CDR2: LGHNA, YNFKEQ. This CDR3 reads CASSPRPGGAGETQYF. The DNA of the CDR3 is TGTGCCAGCAGCCCGCGGCCTGGGGGGGCAGGAGAGACCCAGTACTTC.

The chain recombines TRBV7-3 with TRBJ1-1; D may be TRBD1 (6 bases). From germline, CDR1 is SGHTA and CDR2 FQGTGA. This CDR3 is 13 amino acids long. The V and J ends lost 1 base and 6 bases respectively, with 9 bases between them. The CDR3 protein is CASSLRGLSEAFF. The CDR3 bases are TGTGCCAGCAGCTTAAGGGGGCTCTCTGAAGCTTTCTTT.

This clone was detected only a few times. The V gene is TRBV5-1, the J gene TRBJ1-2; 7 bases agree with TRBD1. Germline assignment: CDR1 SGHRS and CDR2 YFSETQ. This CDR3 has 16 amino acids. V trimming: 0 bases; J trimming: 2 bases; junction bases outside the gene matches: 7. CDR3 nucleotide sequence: TGCGCCAGCAGCTTGGTGGACAGGACTTCCAACTATGGCTACACCTTC. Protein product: CASSLVDRTSNYGYTF.

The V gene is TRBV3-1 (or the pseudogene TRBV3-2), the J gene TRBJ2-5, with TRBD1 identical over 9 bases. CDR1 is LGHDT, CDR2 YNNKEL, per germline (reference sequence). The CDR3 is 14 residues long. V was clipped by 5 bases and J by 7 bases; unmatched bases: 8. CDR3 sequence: CASSAGTGTGTQYF. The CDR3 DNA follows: TGTGCCAGCAGCGCCGGGACAGGGACTGGGACCCAGTACTTC.

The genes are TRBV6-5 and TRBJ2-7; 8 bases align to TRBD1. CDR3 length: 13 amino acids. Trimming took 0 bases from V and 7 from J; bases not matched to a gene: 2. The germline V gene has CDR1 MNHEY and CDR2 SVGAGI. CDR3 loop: CASSYSRTGEQYF. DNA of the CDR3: TGTGCCAGCAGTTACTCTCGGACAGGGGAGCAGTACTTC.

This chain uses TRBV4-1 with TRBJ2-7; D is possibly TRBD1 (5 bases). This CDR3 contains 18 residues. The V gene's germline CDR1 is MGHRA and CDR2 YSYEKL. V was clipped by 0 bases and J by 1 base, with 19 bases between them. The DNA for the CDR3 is TGCGCCAGCAGCCAAGATTTAAGACAGCTCCTTGGGTCCTACGAGCAGTACTTC. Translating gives CASSQDLRQLLGSYEQYF.

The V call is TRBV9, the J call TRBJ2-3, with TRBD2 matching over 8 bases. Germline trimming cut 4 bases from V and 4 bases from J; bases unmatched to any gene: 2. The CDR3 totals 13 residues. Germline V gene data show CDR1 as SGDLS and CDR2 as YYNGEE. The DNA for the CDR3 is TGTGCCAGCAGCACCGGGGGGGCAGATACGCAGTATTTT. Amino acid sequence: CASSTGGADTQYF.

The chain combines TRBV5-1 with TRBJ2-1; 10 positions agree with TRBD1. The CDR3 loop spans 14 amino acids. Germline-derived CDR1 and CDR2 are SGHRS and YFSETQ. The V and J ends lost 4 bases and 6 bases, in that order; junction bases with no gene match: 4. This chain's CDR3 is CASSGGQGVNEQFF. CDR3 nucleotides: TGCGCCAGCAGCGGCGGACAGGGGGTCAATGAGCAGTTCTTC.

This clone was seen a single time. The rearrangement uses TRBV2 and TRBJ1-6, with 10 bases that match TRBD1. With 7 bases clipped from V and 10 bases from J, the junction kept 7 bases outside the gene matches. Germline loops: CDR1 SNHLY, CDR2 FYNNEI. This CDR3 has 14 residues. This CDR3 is CASNLGTGESPLHF. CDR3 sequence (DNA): TGTGCCAGCAATCTCGGGACAGGGGAATCACCCCTCCACTTT. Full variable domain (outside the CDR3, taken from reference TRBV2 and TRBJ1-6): EPEVTQTPSHQVTQMGQEVILRCVPISNHLYFYWYRQILGQKVEFLVSFYNNEISEKSEIFDDQFSVERPDGSNFTLKIRSTKLEDSAMYFCASNLGTGESPLHFGNGTRLTVT.

The CDR3 region is CASSPPDSWQTQYF. In DNA form, the CDR3 reads TGTGCCAGCTCACCACCGGACAGTTGGCAGACCCAGTACTTC. This chain joins TRBV18 and TRBJ2-5; possibly TRBD1 for D (6 bases). Trimming shortened V by 0 bases and J by 6 bases, and 11 bases separated the two germline ends. The CDR3 runs 14 residues. Germline CDR1 reads KGHSH; CDR2 reads LQKENI.

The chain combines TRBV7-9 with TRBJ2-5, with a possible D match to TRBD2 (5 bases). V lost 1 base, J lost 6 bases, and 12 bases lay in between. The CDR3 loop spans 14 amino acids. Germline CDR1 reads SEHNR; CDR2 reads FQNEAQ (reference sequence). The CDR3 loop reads CASSLEVSGKTQYF. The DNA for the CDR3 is TGTGCCAGCAGCTTAGAGGTCTCGGGAAAGACCCAGTACTTC.

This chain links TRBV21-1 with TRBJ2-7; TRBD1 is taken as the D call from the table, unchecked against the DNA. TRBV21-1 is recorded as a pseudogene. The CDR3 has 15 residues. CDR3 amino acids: CASSKDPGQGDEQYF. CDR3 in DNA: TGTGCCAGCAGCAAAGATCCCGGACAGGGCGACGAGCAGTACTTC.

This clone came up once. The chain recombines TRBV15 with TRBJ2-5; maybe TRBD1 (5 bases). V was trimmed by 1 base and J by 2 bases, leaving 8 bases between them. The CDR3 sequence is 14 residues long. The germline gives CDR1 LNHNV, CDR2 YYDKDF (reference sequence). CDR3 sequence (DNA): TGTGCCACCAGCAGAGGGGGCCGACAAGAGACCCAGTACTTC. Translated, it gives CATSRGGRQETQYF.

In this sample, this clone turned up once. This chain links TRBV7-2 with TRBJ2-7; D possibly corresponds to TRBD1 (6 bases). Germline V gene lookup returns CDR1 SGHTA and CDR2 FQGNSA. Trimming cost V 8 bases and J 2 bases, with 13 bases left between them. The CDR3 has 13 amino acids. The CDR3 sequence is CASGRGPPYEQYF. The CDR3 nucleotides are TGTGCCAGCGGCAGGGGCCCCCCCTACGAGCAGTACTTC.

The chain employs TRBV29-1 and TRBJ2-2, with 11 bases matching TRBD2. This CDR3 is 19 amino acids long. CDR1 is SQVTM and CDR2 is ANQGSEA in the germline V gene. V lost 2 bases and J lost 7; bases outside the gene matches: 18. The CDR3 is CSVETGASGGPRGGGELFF. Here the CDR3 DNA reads TGCAGCGTTGAAACGGGGGCTAGCGGGGGGCCCAGGGGGGGCGGGGAGCTGTTTTTT.

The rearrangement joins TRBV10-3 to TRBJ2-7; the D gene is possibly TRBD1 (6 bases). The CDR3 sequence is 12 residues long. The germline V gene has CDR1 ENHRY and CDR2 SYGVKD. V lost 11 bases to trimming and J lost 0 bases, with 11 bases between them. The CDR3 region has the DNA TGTGCCGTACAGGGATACTCCTACGAGCAGTACTTC. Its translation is CAVQGYSYEQYF.